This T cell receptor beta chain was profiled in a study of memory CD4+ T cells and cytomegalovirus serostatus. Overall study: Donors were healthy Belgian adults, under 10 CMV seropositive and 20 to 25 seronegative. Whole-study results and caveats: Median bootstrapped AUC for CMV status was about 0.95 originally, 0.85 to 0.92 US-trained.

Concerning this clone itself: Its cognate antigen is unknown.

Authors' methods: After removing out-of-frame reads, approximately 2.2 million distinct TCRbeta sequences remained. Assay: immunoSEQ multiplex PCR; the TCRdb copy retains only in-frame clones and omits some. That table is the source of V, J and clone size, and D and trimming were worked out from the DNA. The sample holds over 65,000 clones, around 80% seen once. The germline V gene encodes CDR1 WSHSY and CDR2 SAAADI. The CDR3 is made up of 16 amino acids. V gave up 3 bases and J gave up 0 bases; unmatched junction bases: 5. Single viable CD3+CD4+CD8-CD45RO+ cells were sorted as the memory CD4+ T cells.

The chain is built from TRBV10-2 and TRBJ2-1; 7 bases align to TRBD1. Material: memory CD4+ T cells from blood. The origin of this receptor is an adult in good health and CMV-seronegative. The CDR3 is CASSDRGGSSYNEQFF. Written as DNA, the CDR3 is TGCGCCAGCAGTGACCGAGGGGGCAGCTCCTACAATGAGCAGTTCTTC.